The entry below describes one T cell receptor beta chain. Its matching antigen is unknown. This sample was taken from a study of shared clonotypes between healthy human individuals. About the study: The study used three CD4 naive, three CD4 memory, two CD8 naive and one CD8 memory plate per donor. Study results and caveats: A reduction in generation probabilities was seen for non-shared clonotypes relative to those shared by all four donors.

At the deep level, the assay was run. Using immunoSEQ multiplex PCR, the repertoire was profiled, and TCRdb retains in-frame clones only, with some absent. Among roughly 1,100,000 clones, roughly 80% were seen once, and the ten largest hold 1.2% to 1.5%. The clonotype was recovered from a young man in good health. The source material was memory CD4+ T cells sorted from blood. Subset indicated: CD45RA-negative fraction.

This CDR3 is CASSQDLTTRGDTQYF. The CDR3 coding sequence is TGTGCCAGCAGCCAAGATCTAACTACCCGGGGAGATACGCAGTATTTT. V and J are TRBV14 and TRBJ2-3; tentative D call: TRBD2 (5 bases). There are 16 residues in the CDR3. V lost 0 bases and J lost 5, with 15 bases in between. Germline V gene data show CDR1 as SGHDN and CDR2 as FVKESK.